Below are 11 T cell receptor beta chains sequenced from a single sample in a study of cytomegalovirus exposure and HLA in healthy donors. The primer mix had 60 Vbeta and 13 Jbeta primers. This table comes from immunoSEQ multiplex PCR, and its TCRdb copy is limited to in-frame clones, with some not included. Among roughly 250,000 clones, 80% to 90% were seen once, and the ten largest hold roughly 2%. Sequencing was done on a sample of PBMCs. These receptors were obtained from a woman between 40 and 55 years old in good health and CMV-seropositive.

The chain is built from TRBV5-1 and TRBJ2-7, with D tentatively TRBD2 (6 bases). The ends were cut back, 0 bases at V and 6 bases at J, with 10 bases in the middle. This CDR3 is built from 13 residues. Germline values: CDR1 SGHRS, CDR2 YFSETQ. CDR3 loop: CASSLVLGGEQYF. Here the CDR3 DNA reads TGCGCCAGCAGCTTGGTTTTGGGGGGCGAGCAGTACTTC.

The J gene is TRBJ1-2, the V gene TRBV2, with D possibly matching TRBD1 (5 bases). Germline CDR1 reads SNHLY; CDR2 reads FYNNEI. With 8 bases removed from V and 4 bases from J, the gap between germline ends came to 11 bases. The CDR3 is made up of 12 amino acids. This CDR3 reads CASRTGSYGYTF. The DNA of the CDR3 is TGTGCCAGCCGCACAGGCAGCTATGGCTACACCTTC.

The chain employs TRBV11-3 and TRBJ2-5; D call uncertain. V was shortened by 3 bases and J by 1 base, with 9 bases between the two germline ends. Germline assignment: CDR1 SGHNT and CDR2 YENEEA. The CDR3 is 14 amino acids. In DNA, the CDR3 is TGTGCCAGCAGCTTCCTGCGGTCCCAAGAGACCCAGTACTTC. Protein sequence: CASSFLRSQETQYF. Filled out from reference TRBV11-3 and TRBJ2-5, the complete variable domain reads EAGVVQSPRYKIIEKKQPVAFWCNPISGHNTLYWYLQNLGQGPELLIRYENEEAVDDSQLPKDRFSAERLKGVDSTLKIQPAELGDSAVYLCASSFLRSQETQYFGPGTRLLVL.

The chain links TRBV5-1 to TRBJ2-2; 7 bases align to TRBD2. Per germline, CDR1 SGHRS and CDR2 YFSETQ. The CDR3 is 15 amino acids. The ends lost 0 bases at V and 6 bases at J; junction bases unmatched: 5. The CDR3 region has the DNA TGCGCCAGCAGCTTGGTTGCGGGAGCGGCCGGGGAGCTGTTTTTT. It is translated as CASSLVAGAAGELFF.

The gene calls are TRBV30 and TRBJ2-1; D remains unclear. Germline loops: CDR1 GTSNPN, CDR2 SVGIG (reference sequence). This CDR3 is built from 14 residues. V was clipped by 3 bases and J by 3 bases, with 12 bases between them. In DNA form, the CDR3 reads TGTGCCTGGAGACACAACCCGTACTACAATGAGCAGTTCTTC. It translates to CAWRHNPYYNEQFF.

The chain links TRBV27 to TRBJ2-7; a possible D gene is TRBD1 (6 bases). This CDR3 region has 17 residues. Germline assignment: CDR1 MNHEY and CDR2 SMNVEV (reference sequence). Trimming took 4 bases from V and 1 from J, leaving 20 bases between them. The CDR3 DNA sequence: TGTGCCAGCAGTTCGATTACCACAGGGCCGAGATCCTACGAGCAGTACTTC. Amino acid sequence: CASSSITTGPRSYEQYF.

This clone was seen just once. V is TRBV5-5 and J is TRBJ2-3, with a possible D match to TRBD2 (5 bases). From germline, CDR1 is SGHKS and CDR2 YYEKEE (reference sequence). The CDR3 is 19 residues long. Trimming stripped 5 bases from V and 4 bases from J, with 29 bases between. CDR3 residues: CASSPDYEAFADSADTQYF. DNA for the CDR3: TGTGCCAGCAGTCCGGATTACGAAGCGTTCGCGGATAGCGCAGATACGCAGTATTTT.

This clone was counted between two and nine times. The CDR3 coding sequence is TGTGCCAGCAGAAGACAGGGCGGTAATTCACCCCTCCACTTT. Its protein product is CASRRQGGNSPLHF. The rearrangement uses TRBV27 and TRBJ1-6, with TRBD1 matching 7 bases. There are 14 residues in the CDR3. The V and J ends lost 6 bases and 6 bases, in that order; junction bases with no gene match: 5. Germline CDR1 is MNHEY and CDR2 is SMNVEV (reference sequence).

The genes are TRBV12-5 and TRBJ1-2; the D is unclear. Trimming took 6 bases from V and 8 from J, leaving 19 bases between them. The CDR3 covers 14 residues. Per the germline V gene, CDR1 is LGHNT and CDR2 is FRNRAP. The CDR3 here is CASGSSRTDGGYTF. The CDR3 nucleotides read TGTGCTAGTGGCTCGTCCAGGACTGATGGCGGCTACACCTTC.

Concerning this clone: Other DNA variants within this sample encode the same CDR3. The V gene is TRBV6-1, the J gene TRBJ1-5; a weak D match, TRBD1 (5 bases). The CDR3 has 15 residues. Trimming took 1 base from V and 2 from J, leaving 9 bases between them. The germline V gene has CDR1 MNHNS and CDR2 SASEGT. The CDR3 DNA is TGTGCCAGCAGTGAAGGTCAGGGCCGCAATCAGCCCCAGCATTTT. Translating it yields CASSEGQGRNQPQHF.

The V call is TRBV28, the J call TRBJ1-1; 7 bases line up with TRBD1. The trim removed 7 bases at V and 11 bases at J, leaving 4 bases unmatched. Germline V gene lookup returns CDR1 MDHEN and CDR2 SYDVKM. The CDR3 spans 10 residues. The CDR3 nucleotides are TGTGCCAGCATCGGGACAGAGGCTTTCTTT. Amino acid sequence: CASIGTEAFF.